The T cell receptor beta chain under discussion was sequenced for a study of blood T cell repertoires in COVID-19. This CDR3 comprises 13 residues. Using immunoSEQ multiplex PCR, the repertoire was profiled, and TCRdb retains in-frame clones only, with some absent. The sample records about 330,000 clones, about nine tenths being singletons. The clonotype originates from a woman younger than 35 who had recovered from COVID-19. The chain recombines TRBV21-1 with TRBJ2-7; the DNA was not compared with TRBD1, the D call given in the table. TRBV21-1 is reported as a pseudogene. The sequenced sample consisted of PBMCs or T cells enriched from blood (not recorded which). In nucleotides, the CDR3 is TGTGCCAGCAAACAGGTCTTCAAATACGAGCAGTACTTC. Encoded protein: CASKQVFKYEQYF.